Given below is one T cell receptor beta chain in context. This clone was recorded only once. Its antigen is currently not known. Nothing much larger sits one base from this clone, and base qualities are not available. The germline V gene supplies CDR1 SGHTA and CDR2 FQGNSA. V lost 1 base and J lost 4 bases, and the count of bases not matched to a germline gene is 13. The CDR3, cysteine through phenylalanine, is 17 amino acids long. The CDR3 DNA has 51 bases and is translated from base 1. TCRbeta CDR3 regions were amplified from genomic DNA using the immunoSEQ Assay, a bias-controlled multiplex PCR. The paper's data handling went like this. The number of nucleated cells in each sample was estimated by amplification of reference gene primers within the assay. To quantify the absolute abundance of each unique TCRbeta CDR3 rearrangement, sequence reads were collapsed and filtered. For each sample, productive Simpson clonality was calculated as the square root of Simpson's diversity index across productive rearrangements. What TCRdb holds here is the immuneACCESS table cut down to in-frame rearrangements. Part of the clones is not present; checked against another copy, under half of the missing clones reflect an unresolved V gene, and the others are unexplained. D and trimming come from the DNA, and the V and J calls and clone size come from that table. This sample has approximately 130,000 clones in its table, and 70% to 90% of those were observed once. The top ten clonotypes cover 3.9% of the sample.

The data derive from a study of blood T cell repertoires in COVID-19 (dated by TCRdb to 2020 to 2022). With regard to the full study: The collaborator samples originated in the United States, Italy and Spain and spanned the acute and convalescent phases of COVID-19. The material from the prospective study consisted of cDNA or gDNA derived from T cells, B-cell-depleted T cells, or PBMCs. Deeply sampled blood TCRbeta repertoires from subjects exposed to, actively infected with, or recovered from COVID-19 were included in the dataset. The repertoires were made available in a free public database intended to serve as a resource for research on the immune response to SARS-CoV-2. The samples were drawn from two sources: the first 160 participants of the ongoing ImmuneRACE study, and over 1,000 subjects contributed by 6 global collaborators. The sample metadata nearly always contained a de-identified subject ID, COVID-19 status, age in years and sex. Where available, HLA class I and class II types were obtained from metadata supplied by the sample provider rather than from assay-based typing. What the authors observed across the whole study: How much clinical and demographic metadata was included differed by source and by participant, and the metadata was provided uncurated.

Collaborating institutions collected whole blood in K2EDTA tubes following their own protocols. For TCRbeta analysis, collaborators shipped samples in one of three forms: frozen whole blood, isolated PBMCs, or DNA extracted from either of those sample types. The specimen sequenced was peripheral blood. The sequence joins TRBV7-2 to TRBJ2-7, with 7 middle bases fitting TRBD2. This TCR was sampled from a man in his fifties or sixties with acute or convalescent COVID-19. The CDR3 protein is CASSLGAFGGSGYEQYF. In nucleotide form, the sequence is TGTGCCAGCAGCTTAGGGGCCTTCGGGGGGAGTGGATACGAGCAGTACTTC.